The T cell receptor (beta chain) described here comes from a study of T cell repertoires in cytomegalovirus infection. Study overall: Matching HLA type and CMV infection were both indicated by public TCR beta signatures.

A single record per CDR3 protein comes from TCRdb applying MiXCR to the reads. The sample lists 200,000 to 300,000 distinct CDR3 sequences, less than 9.5% occurring once. This clonotype was observed many times. Its antigen is not identified. Looked up from germline, CDR1 is LNHDA and CDR2 is SQIVND (reference sequence). The CDR3 loop spans 13 amino acids. The trim removed 5 bases at V and 10 bases at J, leaving 6 bases unmatched. Study results and caveats: CMV-specific TCR beta clonotypes restricted by HLA-C were the ones dominating the ex vivo response.

The sequence was collected from a human donor in good health (CMV status not recorded). Some clones in this sample may be carry-over from other donors' samples. The chain combines TRBV19 with TRBJ2-1; 9 positions agree with TRBD2. The specimen sequenced was PBMCs. In nucleotides, the CDR3 is TGTGCCAGTAGTTTAGCGGGAGTTCACGAGCAGTTCTTC. Protein product: CASSLAGVHEQFF. The full variable domain, with the rest looked up from reference TRBV19 and TRBJ2-1, is DGGITQSPKYLFRKEGQNVTLSCEQNLNHDAMYWYRQDPGQGLRLIYYSQIVNDFQKGDIAEGYSVSREKKESFPLTVTSAQKNPTAFYLCASSLAGVHEQFFGPGTRLTVL.